This is a list of T cell receptor beta chains from one sample in a study of response to subunit inactivated influenza vaccine. Each CDR3 protein is one row after TCRdb ran MiXCR on the RT-PCR reads. The sample has more than 450,000 distinct CDR3 sequences; approximately 7.7% are singletons. The sequences come from PBMCs from blood, collected 23 months after vaccination. The source of these receptors is a man between 50 and 75 years old who received an inactivated influenza vaccine. Both conserved end residues are part of each CDR3. Fields, in order: D gene, clone size, J gene, V gene, CDR3 protein, CDR3 DNA. A D gene is named only where the DNA matches it firmly. The size field is filled for only some rows; it gives once, few, many or a size class.

d_call: NA
clone_size: few
j_call: TRBJ1-1
v_call: TRBV19
cdr3_aa: CASSVGNTEAFF
cdr3_nt: TGTGCCAGTAGTGTGGGGAACACTGAAGCTTTCTTT

d_call: NA
clone_size: NA
j_call: TRBJ2-7
v_call: TRBV6-5
cdr3_aa: CASSLSPREQYF
cdr3_nt: TGTGCCAGCAGTCTTTCCCCCCGGGAGCAGTACTTC

d_call: NA
clone_size: many
j_call: TRBJ2-1
v_call: TRBV3-1
cdr3_aa: CASSQDAGRYNEQFF
cdr3_nt: TGTGCCAGCAGCCAAGACGCGGGTCGCTACAATGAGCAGTTCTTC

d_call: NA
clone_size: few
j_call: TRBJ2-3
v_call: TRBV5-1
cdr3_aa: CASSPPGADTDTQYF
cdr3_nt: TGCGCCAGCAGCCCCCCCGGGGCGGACACAGATACGCAGTATTTT

d_call: NA
clone_size: NA
j_call: TRBJ1-3
v_call: TRBV11-2
cdr3_aa: CASTQRDTGNTIYF
cdr3_nt: TGTGCCAGCACCCAAAGGGACACTGGAAACACCATATATTTT

d_call: TRBD2
clone_size: many
j_call: TRBJ2-1
v_call: TRBV20-1
cdr3_aa: CSAKLAGLSYNEQFF
cdr3_nt: TGCAGTGCTAAACTAGCGGGACTCTCCTACAATGAGCAGTTCTTC

d_call: TRBD1
clone_size: few
j_call: TRBJ2-7
v_call: TRBV7-2
cdr3_aa: CASSLRTGGPYEQYF
cdr3_nt: TGTGCCAGCAGCTTAAGGACAGGGGGGCCCTACGAGCAGTACTTC

d_call: NA
clone_size: few
j_call: TRBJ1-6
v_call: TRBV10-1
cdr3_aa: CASSEGKGQRSPLHF
cdr3_nt: TGCGCCAGCAGTGAAGGCAAAGGGCAAAGATCACCCCTCCACTTT

d_call: NA
clone_size: few
j_call: TRBJ1-1
v_call: TRBV3-1
cdr3_aa: CASSPFTGGYSNTEAFF
cdr3_nt: TGTGCCAGCAGCCCCTTCACGGGGGGCTATAGTAACACTGAAGCTTTCTTT

d_call: NA
clone_size: few
j_call: TRBJ2-7
v_call: TRBV28
cdr3_aa: CASSLSWWATASRPYEQYF
cdr3_nt: TGTGCCAGCAGTTTATCGTGGTGGGCAACGGCCTCCAGGCCCTACGAGCAGTACTTC

d_call: NA
clone_size: many
j_call: TRBJ1-1
v_call: TRBV12-3/TRBV12-4
cdr3_aa: CASSLRAGGTEAFF
cdr3_nt: TGTGCCAGCAGTTTACGGGCGGGAGGCACTGAAGCTTTCTTT

d_call: NA
clone_size: few
j_call: TRBJ2-7
v_call: TRBV12-3/TRBV12-4
cdr3_aa: CASSFGQGSEQYF
cdr3_nt: TGTGCCAGCAGTTTTGGGCAGGGTAGCGAGCAGTACTTC

d_call: TRBD2
clone_size: few
j_call: TRBJ2-7
v_call: TRBV10-2
cdr3_aa: CASSSGGVTYEQYF
cdr3_nt: TGCGCCAGCAGTAGCGGGGGGGTAACCTACGAGCAGTACTTC

d_call: NA
clone_size: many
j_call: TRBJ2-7
v_call: TRBV7-2
cdr3_aa: CASRGKTYEQYF
cdr3_nt: TGTGCCAGCAGGGGAAAGACCTACGAGCAGTACTTC

d_call: NA
clone_size: NA
j_call: TRBJ1-1
v_call: TRBV5-1
cdr3_aa: CASSLDRASEAFF
cdr3_nt: TGCGCCAGCAGCTTGGATAGGGCGAGTGAAGCTTTCTTT

d_call: NA
clone_size: few
j_call: TRBJ1-1
v_call: TRBV6-2/TRBV6-3
cdr3_aa: CASSYSSLEAFF
cdr3_nt: TGTGCCAGCAGTTACTCGTCCCTTGAGGCTTTCTTT

d_call: TRBD2
clone_size: few
j_call: TRBJ2-5
v_call: TRBV5-4
cdr3_aa: CASSLGLAGAAAETQYF
cdr3_nt: TGTGCCAGCAGCTTGGGACTAGCGGGAGCGGCCGCGGAGACCCAGTACTTC

d_call: TRBD2
clone_size: many
j_call: TRBJ2-7
v_call: TRBV29-1
cdr3_aa: CSVGTSGTYEQYF
cdr3_nt: TGCAGCGTGGGGACTAGCGGGACCTACGAGCAGTACTTC

d_call: NA
clone_size: NA
j_call: TRBJ2-2
v_call: TRBV7-9
cdr3_aa: CASSLRSTGELFF
cdr3_nt: TGTGCCAGCAGCTTAAGGAGCACCGGGGAGCTGTTTTTT

d_call: NA
clone_size: NA
j_call: TRBJ1-1
v_call: TRBV25-1
cdr3_aa: CASNSPVPGRANTEAFF
cdr3_nt: TGTGCCAGCAATTCTCCTGTCCCGGGGAGGGCCAACACTGAAGCTTTCTTT

d_call: NA
clone_size: NA
j_call: TRBJ2-1
v_call: TRBV7-3
cdr3_aa: CASSSGRSSYNEQFF
cdr3_nt: TGTGCCAGCAGCTCAGGACGTAGCTCCTACAATGAGCAGTTCTTC

d_call: NA
clone_size: many
j_call: TRBJ1-1
v_call: TRBV20-1
cdr3_aa: CSAPFLNTEAFF
cdr3_nt: TGCAGTGCTCCATTCTTGAACACTGAAGCTTTCTTT

d_call: NA
clone_size: NA
j_call: TRBJ1-1
v_call: TRBV20-1
cdr3_aa: CSVPLGGGVTEAFF
cdr3_nt: TGCAGTGTTCCCTTAGGAGGGGGTGTCACTGAAGCTTTCTTT

d_call: NA
clone_size: few
j_call: TRBJ2-7
v_call: TRBV28
cdr3_aa: CASSPWFQESSYEQYF
cdr3_nt: TGTGCCAGCAGCCCCTGGTTTCAGGAGAGCTCCTACGAGCAGTACTTC

d_call: NA
clone_size: many
j_call: TRBJ2-3
v_call: TRBV6-2/TRBV6-3
cdr3_aa: CASSYWGGGEDTQYF
cdr3_nt: TGTGCCAGCAGTTACTGGGGGGGCGGCGAAGATACGCAGTATTTT

d_call: NA
clone_size: NA
j_call: TRBJ2-2
v_call: TRBV20-1
cdr3_aa: CSARDPNTRNTGELFF
cdr3_nt: TGCAGTGCTAGAGATCCAAACACGCGGAACACCGGGGAGCTGTTTTTT

d_call: NA
clone_size: few
j_call: TRBJ1-1
v_call: TRBV7-9
cdr3_aa: CASSRGGSSAEAFF
cdr3_nt: TGTGCCAGCAGTCGGGGGGGGAGTTCGGCTGAAGCTTTCTTT

d_call: TRBD2
clone_size: many
j_call: TRBJ2-7
v_call: TRBV5-1
cdr3_aa: CASRPTSGYEQYF
cdr3_nt: TGCGCCAGCAGACCGACTAGCGGCTACGAGCAGTACTTC

d_call: TRBD1
clone_size: NA
j_call: TRBJ2-1
v_call: TRBV5-1
cdr3_aa: CASSLADRGSYNEQFF
cdr3_nt: TGCGCCAGCAGCTTGGCGGACAGGGGTTCCTACAATGAGCAGTTCTTC

d_call: TRBD2
clone_size: many
j_call: TRBJ2-1
v_call: TRBV29-1
cdr3_aa: CSVTGTSGSGEQFF
cdr3_nt: TGCAGCGTTACCGGGACTAGCGGGAGTGGGGAGCAGTTCTTC

d_call: NA
clone_size: few
j_call: TRBJ2-3
v_call: TRBV20-1
cdr3_aa: CSARPYRVRADTQYF
cdr3_nt: TGCAGTGCTAGACCCTACAGGGTAAGGGCAGATACGCAGTATTTT

d_call: NA
clone_size: many
j_call: TRBJ1-1
v_call: TRBV6-5
cdr3_aa: CASSYFDPRSANTEAFF
cdr3_nt: TGTGCCAGCAGTTACTTTGACCCCCGGTCTGCGAACACTGAAGCTTTCTTT

d_call: TRBD2
clone_size: NA
j_call: TRBJ2-1
v_call: TRBV10-3
cdr3_aa: CAISDPGTSGRAGEQFF
cdr3_nt: TGTGCCATCAGTGACCCCGGGACTAGCGGGAGGGCTGGAGAGCAGTTCTTC

d_call: TRBD1
clone_size: NA
j_call: TRBJ2-7
v_call: TRBV20-1
cdr3_aa: CSARRTGRLTEQYF
cdr3_nt: TGCAGTGCTAGGAGGACAGGGAGACTTACCGAGCAGTACTTC

d_call: TRBD1
clone_size: NA
j_call: TRBJ1-1
v_call: TRBV7-8
cdr3_aa: CASTRDRGLMNTEAFF
cdr3_nt: TGTGCCAGCACCCGAGACAGGGGGCTGATGAACACTGAAGCTTTCTTT

d_call: TRBD1
clone_size: few
j_call: TRBJ2-1
v_call: TRBV27
cdr3_aa: CASSLFGTGTYNEQFF
cdr3_nt: TGTGCCAGCAGTTTGTTCGGGACAGGAACCTACAATGAGCAGTTCTTC

d_call: NA
clone_size: many
j_call: TRBJ2-5
v_call: TRBV20-1
cdr3_aa: CSDTRQAQETQYF
cdr3_nt: TGCAGTGATACCAGGCAAGCACAAGAGACCCAGTACTTC

d_call: TRBD1
clone_size: many
j_call: TRBJ2-2
v_call: TRBV6-2/TRBV6-3
cdr3_aa: CASRALQGSGELFF
cdr3_nt: TGTGCCAGCCGCGCCTTACAGGGGTCCGGGGAGCTGTTTTTT

d_call: NA
clone_size: NA
j_call: TRBJ1-1
v_call: TRBV25-1
cdr3_aa: CASSETGYMNTEAFF
cdr3_nt: TGTGCCAGCAGTGAAACAGGCTATATGAACACTGAAGCTTTCTTT

d_call: TRBD1
clone_size: few
j_call: TRBJ2-5
v_call: TRBV20-1
cdr3_aa: CSAIVQGSETQYF
cdr3_nt: TGCAGTGCAATCGTACAGGGGAGTGAGACCCAGTACTTC

d_call: NA
clone_size: NA
j_call: TRBJ1-6
v_call: TRBV20-1
cdr3_aa: CSAPSRGGLGNSPLHF
cdr3_nt: TGCAGTGCGCCCAGTAGAGGGGGACTAGGGAATTCACCCCTCCACTTT

d_call: NA
clone_size: few
j_call: TRBJ2-3
v_call: TRBV23-1
cdr3_aa: CASLRAAASSTDTQYF
cdr3_nt: TGCGCCAGCCTAAGGGCGGCAGCTTCTAGCACAGATACGCAGTATTTT

d_call: NA
clone_size: few
j_call: TRBJ2-7
v_call: TRBV7-8
cdr3_aa: CASTPPGTYEQYF
cdr3_nt: TGTGCCAGCACCCCCCCGGGCACCTACGAGCAGTACTTC

d_call: NA
clone_size: many
j_call: TRBJ2-7
v_call: TRBV7-8
cdr3_aa: CASSLARNYEQYF
cdr3_nt: TGTGCCAGCAGCTTAGCGCGGAACTACGAGCAGTACTTC

d_call: NA
clone_size: few
j_call: TRBJ1-1
v_call: TRBV7-2
cdr3_aa: CASSLALSQSYTEAFF
cdr3_nt: TGTGCCAGCAGCTTAGCGCTTTCGCAGTCGTACACTGAAGCTTTCTTT

d_call: NA
clone_size: many
j_call: TRBJ2-4
v_call: TRBV4-3
cdr3_aa: CASSQVWGIAKNIQYF
cdr3_nt: TGCGCCAGCAGCCAAGTTTGGGGGATAGCCAAAAACATTCAGTACTTC

d_call: NA
clone_size: many
j_call: TRBJ2-5
v_call: TRBV12-3/TRBV12-4
cdr3_aa: CASGSPGHQETQYF
cdr3_nt: TGTGCCAGCGGCTCCCCGGGACACCAAGAGACCCAGTACTTC

d_call: NA
clone_size: few
j_call: TRBJ2-7
v_call: TRBV3-1
cdr3_aa: CASSQGTVRDEQYF
cdr3_nt: TGTGCCAGCAGCCAAGGGACAGTAAGGGACGAGCAGTACTTC

d_call: NA
clone_size: few
j_call: TRBJ1-2
v_call: TRBV7-2
cdr3_aa: CASSLPLRGRTNYGYTF
cdr3_nt: TGTGCCAGCAGCTTACCCCTCAGGGGCAGGACTAACTATGGCTACACCTTC

d_call: NA
clone_size: NA
j_call: TRBJ2-1
v_call: TRBV20-1
cdr3_aa: CSATDSYNEQFF
cdr3_nt: TGCAGTGCTACCGACAGCTACAATGAGCAGTTCTTC

d_call: NA
clone_size: few
j_call: TRBJ2-3
v_call: TRBV7-9
cdr3_aa: CASSSLDTDTQYF
cdr3_nt: TGTGCCAGCAGCTCCCTTGACACAGATACGCAGTATTTT

d_call: NA
clone_size: many
j_call: TRBJ2-5
v_call: TRBV7-2
cdr3_aa: CASSLRAPGERETQYF
cdr3_nt: TGTGCCAGCAGCTTAAGGGCCCCGGGAGAGCGAGAGACCCAGTACTTC